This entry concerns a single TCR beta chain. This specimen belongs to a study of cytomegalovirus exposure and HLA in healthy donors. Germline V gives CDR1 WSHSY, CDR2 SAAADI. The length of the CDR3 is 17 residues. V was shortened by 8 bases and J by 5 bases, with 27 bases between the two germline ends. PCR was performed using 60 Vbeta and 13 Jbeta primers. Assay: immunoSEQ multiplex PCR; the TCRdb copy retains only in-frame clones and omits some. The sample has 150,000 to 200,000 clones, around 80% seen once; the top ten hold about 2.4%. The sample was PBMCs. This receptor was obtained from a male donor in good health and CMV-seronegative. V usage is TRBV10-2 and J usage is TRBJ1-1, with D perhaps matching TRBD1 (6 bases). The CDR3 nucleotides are TGCGCCAGCCCGATACAGGGCTTAGCAAAGGGTAGGACTGAAGCTTTCTTT. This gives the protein CASPIQGLAKGRTEAFF.